This entry lists 30 T cell receptor beta chains sequenced from one sample in a study of control samples from healthy donors and cancer patients. Only in-frame clones appear in the TCRdb table, and some are missing; sequencing was by immunoSEQ multiplex PCR. The sample lists tens of thousands of clones; roughly nine tenths were seen once. The sample consisted of PBMCs. The source of these receptors is a woman aged 45-65 years with colorectal cancer.

The genes are TRBV6-5 and TRBJ1-5; the D is unclear. The V gene lost 5 bases and the J gene lost 2 bases, with 7 bases spanning the gap. Germline V lookup: CDR1 MNHEY, CDR2 SVGAGI. CDR3 size: 13 residues. The CDR3 nucleotides are TGTGCCAGCAGTAGAGTCGGCAATCAGCCCCAGCATTTT. Protein: CASSRVGNQPQHF.

The chain uses TRBV5-1 and TRBJ2-6, with D unresolved. The CDR3 is made up of 13 amino acids. Germline V gene sequence: CDR1 SGHRS, CDR2 YFSETQ. With 5 bases removed from V and 1 base from J, the gap between germline ends came to 4 bases. CDR3 sequence (DNA): TGCGCCAGCAGGGCGTCTGGGGCCAACGTCCTGACTTTC. Translated: CASRASGANVLTF.

The chain joins TRBV4-1 to TRBJ2-1, with TRBD2 matching over 12 bases. Per the germline V gene, CDR1 is MGHRA and CDR2 is YSYEKL. The CDR3 loop spans 16 amino acids. J gave up 4 bases and V 3 bases, and 4 bases lay outside the gene matches. The CDR3 spells CASSQFTSGGYNEQFF. In DNA, the CDR3 is TGCGCCAGCAGCCAGTTCACTAGCGGGGGGTACAATGAGCAGTTCTTC.

In its sample, this clone was seen a few times. This chain connects TRBV10-3 to TRBJ2-3; 11 bases are a match to TRBD2. The V gene end was trimmed by 6 bases and the J gene end by 1 base; junction bases not matched to a gene: 3. The length of the CDR3 is 15 residues. Germline assignment: CDR1 ENHRY and CDR2 SYGVKD. Here the CDR3 DNA reads TGTGCCATCAGATCACTAGCGGGGGGCACAGATACGCAGTATTTT. The encoded protein is CAIRSLAGGTDTQYF.

The chain carries TRBV10-1 and TRBJ2-7, with D unresolved. Between the trimmed V and J ends, which lost 4 bases and 4 bases, there was a span of 8 bases. The CDR3 contains 12 residues. Germline values: CDR1 WNHNN, CDR2 SYGVQD (reference sequence). The CDR3 DNA is TGCGCCAGCAGTGCGGACGGTTACGAGCAGTACGTC. Translation: CASSADGYEQYV.

The rearrangement joins TRBV19 to TRBJ1-1; 7 bases agree with TRBD1. This CDR3 has 13 amino acids. The V and J ends lost 6 bases and 2 bases, in that order; junction bases with no gene match: 3. The germline V gene encodes CDR1 LNHDA and CDR2 SQIVND (reference sequence). The CDR3 here is CASRDRHNTEAFF. The CDR3 DNA reads TGTGCCAGTAGGGACAGGCATAACACTGAAGCTTTCTTT.

The chain links TRBV27 to TRBJ1-1, with TRBD1 matching over 8 bases. This CDR3 is 15 amino acids long. The J segment lost 9 bases and the V segment lost 5 bases, leaving 14 bases of the junction unmatched. Per germline, CDR1 MNHEY and CDR2 SMNVEV (reference sequence). The CDR3 region is CASSNPGQEETKAFF. As DNA, the CDR3 is TGTGCCAGCAGTAACCCGGGACAGGAGGAGACCAAAGCTTTCTTT.

This clone has just one count. The chain employs TRBV27 and TRBJ2-3, with TRBD2 as a possible D gene (6 bases). Germline V lookup: CDR1 MNHEY, CDR2 SMNVEV (reference sequence). Trimming took off 5 bases at V and 11 bases at J, with 17 bases between the two ends. This CDR3 spans 13 amino acids. CDR3 coding DNA: TGTGCCAGCAGTCCCCCTGGGAGGCCCCGGCAGTATTTT. It is translated as CASSPPGRPRQYF.

V gene TRBV12-5 combines with J gene TRBJ2-2; no clear D gene. Germline V gene lookup returns CDR1 LGHNT and CDR2 FRNRAP. Trimming pared 5 bases from V and 7 bases from J, leaving 8 bases between. This CDR3 has 12 residues. The CDR3 sequence: CASGRGFGELFF. The CDR3 nucleotides are TGTGCTAGTGGTAGAGGCTTCGGGGAGCTGTTTTTT.

The chain recombines TRBV14 with TRBJ2-7; D unresolved. Trimming shortened V by 0 bases and J by 3 bases, and 9 bases separated the two germline ends. Germline CDR1 and CDR2: SGHDN and FVKESK. This CDR3 spans 14 amino acids. The CDR3 spells CASSQDSTGYEQYV. Here the CDR3 DNA reads TGTGCCAGCAGCCAAGATTCTACGGGCTACGAGCAGTACGTC.

This chain joins TRBV27 and TRBJ2-5, with D perhaps matching TRBD2 (6 bases). V was clipped by 1 base and J by 5 bases, with 14 bases between them. The CDR3 totals 15 residues. Germline loops: CDR1 MNHEY, CDR2 SMNVEV (reference sequence). In nucleotides, the CDR3 is TGTGCCAGCAGTTTATTGGGGATGGGGACTGAGACCCAGTACTTC. Its translation is CASSLLGMGTETQYF.

CDR3 region: CASSVVSGAQTEAFF. CDR3 bases: TGTGCCAGCAGCGTAGTGTCAGGGGCGCAAACTGAAGCTTTCTTT. The rearrangement links TRBV9 to TRBJ1-1; a weak D match, TRBD1 (6 bases). Germline V CDR1 and CDR2: SGDLS, YYNGEE. The CDR3 is 15 residues long. Trimming pared 0 bases from V and 5 bases from J, leaving 14 bases between.

V and J are TRBV20-1 and TRBJ2-1, with D perhaps TRBD2 (5 bases). Trimming took 5 bases from V and 8 from J, leaving 10 bases between them. CDR3 length equals 11 residues. The germline V gene has CDR1 DFQATT and CDR2 SNEGSKA (reference sequence). The CDR3 DNA reads as TGCAGTGCTGGCCTAGCCGATGAGCAGTTCTTC. Its translation: CSAGLADEQFF.

The chain recombines TRBV28 with TRBJ1-2; 7 bases are a match to TRBD1. This CDR3 has 15 amino acids. With 9 bases clipped from V and 2 bases from J, the junction kept 12 bases outside the gene matches. CDR1 is MDHEN, CDR2 SYDVKM, per germline. The CDR3 DNA sequence: TGTGCCAGTTTGAAGGGGGCAGGCACGAACTATGGCTACACCTTC. As protein: CASLKGAGTNYGYTF.

The rearrangement links TRBV29-1 to TRBJ2-2; no definite D call. CDR3 length: 11 residues. Trimming shortened V by 4 bases and J by 6 bases, and 6 bases separated the two germline ends. Germline V gene sequence: CDR1 SQVTM, CDR2 ANQGSEA. The CDR3 region is CSVGGSGELFF. For the CDR3, the DNA is TGCAGCGTTGGAGGTTCCGGGGAGCTGTTTTTT.

V gene TRBV6-4 combines with J gene TRBJ1-6, with D possibly matching TRBD1 (5 bases). Trimming took off 4 bases at V and 5 bases at J, with 9 bases between the two ends. The length of the CDR3 is 14 residues. Germline assignment: CDR1 MRHNA and CDR2 SNTAGT. The CDR3 reads CASSAGTNNSPLHF. DNA for the CDR3: TGTGCCAGCAGTGCAGGGACCAATAATTCACCCCTCCACTTT.

CDR3 protein: CASSPAAGGNEQFF. The CDR3 bases are TGTGCCAGCAGCCCAGCGGCGGGGGGGAATGAGCAGTTCTTC. The chain recombines TRBV27 with TRBJ2-1, with 9 bases identical to TRBD2. V gave up 6 bases and J gave up 7 bases; unmatched junction bases: 7. Germline lookup yields CDR1 MNHEY and CDR2 SMNVEV (reference sequence). CDR3 length equals 14 residues.

The chain is built from TRBV30 and TRBJ1-1; a possible D gene is TRBD1 (5 bases). This CDR3 has 14 residues. The V gene lost 4 bases and the J gene lost 3 bases, with 15 bases spanning the gap. CDR1 and CDR2 (germline): GTSNPN, SVGIG (reference sequence). The CDR3 sequence: CAWTGDFRDTEAFF. The DNA for the CDR3 is TGTGCCTGGACGGGGGACTTTAGGGACACTGAAGCTTTCTTT.

In this sample, this clone turned up a few times. The gene calls are TRBV27 and TRBJ2-1, with TRBD1 matching over 7 bases. After removal of 6 bases from V and 5 bases from J, the junction contained 7 bases not matched to a gene. CDR1 and CDR2 from the germline V gene are MNHEY and SMNVEV (reference sequence). The CDR3 contains 14 residues. CDR3 nucleotides: TGTGCCAGCAGAATTCCGGGACAGAACAATGAGCAGTTCTTC. Its translation: CASRIPGQNNEQFF.

The V gene is TRBV2, the J gene TRBJ2-2; a weak D match, TRBD2 (7 bases). CDR3 length: 20 residues. Looked up from germline, CDR1 is SNHLY and CDR2 is FYNNEI. Trimming removed 7 bases at V and 0 bases at J, with 27 bases between. CDR3 nucleotides: TGTGCCAGCAATGGGGGCGGGGGCGGCCGTAAGCCCACGAACACCGGGGAGCTGTTTTTT. Its translation: CASNGGGGGRKPTNTGELFF.

As to this clone: Other DNA sequences in this specimen translate into the identical CDR3. The chain is built from TRBV15 and TRBJ2-5; the D gene is possibly TRBD1 (6 bases). The CDR3 totals 12 residues. The V end lost 5 bases, the J end lost 5 bases, and 9 bases lay between the germline ends. Germline V gene data show CDR1 as LNHNV and CDR2 as YYDKDF (reference sequence). The CDR3 DNA follows: TGTGCCACCAGCCGGGACACGGAGACCCAGTACTTC. Translating it yields CATSRDTETQYF.

This clone has only one observation. The chain uses TRBV6-6 and TRBJ1-3, with a tentative D call TRBD1 (5 bases). Deletions cut 5 bases from V and 3 bases from J, with 11 bases between. The CDR3 covers 14 residues. CDR1 and CDR2 (germline): MNHNY, SVGAGI (reference sequence). The CDR3 protein is CASSQGAVGNTIYF. The DNA for the CDR3 is TGTGCCAGCAGTCAAGGGGCAGTTGGAAACACCATATATTTT.

V is TRBV19 and J is TRBJ1-1, with D possibly matching TRBD1 (5 bases). This CDR3 spans 12 amino acids. V was trimmed by 5 bases and J by 7 bases, leaving 11 bases between them. From germline, CDR1 is LNHDA and CDR2 SQIVND (reference sequence). The CDR3 sequence is CASSQRGNEAFF. The CDR3 region has the DNA TGTGCCAGTAGTCAGAGGGGCAATGAAGCTTTCTTT.

J is TRBJ2-1 and V is TRBV7-3, with 7 nucleotides matching TRBD2. The CDR3 has 15 residues. The V segment lost 4 bases and the J segment 4 bases; nucleotides outside the gene matches: 7. Germline CDR1 SGHTA, CDR2 FQGTGA. In DNA, the CDR3 is TGTGCCAGCAGCTCCCCTAGCGGAGTTTACAATGAGCAGTTCTTC. This codes for CASSSPSGVYNEQFF.

The chain recombines TRBV6-5 with TRBJ1-4; D gene unclear. CDR1 and CDR2 (germline): MNHEY, SVGAGI. V lost 0 bases, J lost 8 bases, and 10 bases lay in between. The CDR3 sequence is 14 residues long. As DNA, the CDR3 is TGTGCCAGCAGTTACTCTGGAAGTCGGGAAAAACTGTTTTTT. Translation: CASSYSGSREKLFF.

The chain links TRBV27 to TRBJ1-2; D is unresolved. The V end lost 6 bases, the J end lost 1 base, and 9 bases lay between the germline ends. The V gene's germline CDR1 is MNHEY and CDR2 SMNVEV (reference sequence). The CDR3 runs 13 residues. As DNA, the CDR3 is TGTGCCAGCAGCCCGAAGGGTAACTATGGCTACACCTTC. It is translated as CASSPKGNYGYTF.

The rearrangement links TRBV12-3 or TRBV12-4 to TRBJ1-1; D remains unclear. V was cut by 5 bases and J by 5 bases, with 12 bases left in between. This CDR3 spans 13 amino acids. CDR3 bases: TGTGCCAGCAGTCCTACGTGGGGAACTGAAGCTTTCTTT. It specifies CASSPTWGTEAFF.

The rearrangement joins TRBV10-3 to TRBJ1-1; unclear D gene. CDR3 length equals 17 residues. Trimming cost V 3 bases and J 0 bases, with 17 bases left between them. Germline CDR1 ENHRY, CDR2 SYGVKD. The CDR3 DNA follows: TGTGCCATCAGTGATTTATCGAATGGGCCTATGAACACTGAAGCTTTCTTT. Protein product: CAISDLSNGPMNTEAFF.

The chain links TRBV10-2 to TRBJ2-1; 9 bases match TRBD1. V trimming: 6 bases; J trimming: 7 bases; junction bases outside the gene matches: 4. Looked up from germline, CDR1 is WSHSY and CDR2 is SAAADI. This CDR3 comprises 13 residues. CDR3 in DNA: TGCGCCAGCAGCCGAGACAGGGGGAATGAGCAGTTCTTC. Protein product: CASSRDRGNEQFF.

J is TRBJ2-4 and V is TRBV2; 8 bases align to TRBD2. This CDR3 spans 16 amino acids. J was trimmed by 0 bases and V by 1 base; bases with no gene match: 2. Germline CDR1 and CDR2: SNHLY and FYNNEI. The CDR3 here is CASSEGREGAKNIQYF. The CDR3 DNA reads TGTGCCAGCAGTGAAGGCCGGGAGGGAGCCAAAAACATTCAGTACTTC. Together with reference TRBV2 and TRBJ2-4, the CDR3 gives the full variable domain: EPEVTQTPSHQVTQMGQEVILRCVPISNHLYFYWYRQILGQKVEFLVSFYNNEISEKSEIFDDQFSVERPDGSNFTLKIRSTKLEDSAMYFCASSEGREGAKNIQYFGAGTRLSVL.